Below, 5 T cell receptor beta chains from the same sample are listed, as sequenced in a study of T cells in Graves' hyperthyroidism and ophthalmopathy. It was RNA transcripts that yielded the amplified TCR beta CDR3 regions. The HTBI primer set was used in a first-round RT-PCR of the TCR CDR3. In TCRdb, the multiplex PCR reads were re-called with MiXCR into one record per CDR3 protein. The table has 340,000 or so distinct CDR3 sequences, 15% to 20% seen once. Sequencing input: blood. These receptor sequences come from a woman between 45 and 65 years old with Graves' hyperthyroidism.

This chain connects TRBV14 to TRBJ2-3; 13 bases map to TRBD2. Germline V gene sequence: CDR1 SGHDN, CDR2 FVKESK. This CDR3 is 15 amino acids long. V lost 5 bases to trimming and J lost 4 bases; unmatched junction nucleotides: 3. CDR3 loop: CASSALAGGADTQYF. For the CDR3, the DNA is TGTGCCAGCAGCGCACTAGCGGGAGGGGCAGATACGCAGTATTTT.

This clonotype came up many times. CDR3 nucleotide sequence: TGTGCCTCGAAGATAGCGGGAGAAGACGAGCAGTACTTC. Translating it yields CASKIAGEDEQYF. This chain connects TRBV27 to TRBJ2-7; TRBD2 matches at 9 bases. Germline CDR1 reads MNHEY; CDR2 reads SMNVEV (reference sequence). This CDR3 region has 13 residues. The trim removed 11 bases at V and 5 bases at J, leaving 10 bases unmatched.

This clonotype showed up just once. This rearrangement joins TRBV28 to TRBJ1-2; D is possibly TRBD1 (6 bases). The CDR3 extends over 17 amino acids. From germline, CDR1 is MDHEN and CDR2 SYDVKM. V shed 6 bases and J shed 2 bases, with 22 bases lying between them. The CDR3 bases are TGTGCCAGCAGCTCCTCGGGGGCTCCCTATCAAAACTATGGCTACACCTTC. Translating it yields CASSSSGAPYQNYGYTF.

Comments on this clonotype: A much larger clone differs from this one at a single base, so this may be a read error. The CDR3 loop is CAISESRGSENEQYF. The CDR3, as DNA: TGTGCCATCAGTGAAAGCAGGGGCAGTGAAAATGAGCAGTACTTC. The chain carries TRBV10-3 and TRBJ2-1; TRBD1 is a possible D gene (6 bases). The J call could be wrong; TRBJ2-7 is a better fit for the DNA end. Per germline, CDR1 ENHRY and CDR2 SYGVKD. The CDR3 is 15 residues long.

In its sample, this clonotype was seen many times. The V call is TRBV20-1, the J call TRBJ2-1, with a tentative D call TRBD1 (5 bases). CDR3 length: 15 residues. Looked up from germline, CDR1 is DFQATT and CDR2 is SNEGSKA (reference sequence). Trimming removed 2 bases from V and 0 bases from J, with 11 bases in between. The CDR3 loop reads CSARPDSISYNEQFF. The CDR3 region has the DNA TGCAGTGCTAGACCTGACAGCATCTCCTACAATGAGCAGTTCTTC.